Sequencing of this TCR beta chain was carried out in a study of CD8 T cells in Susac syndrome. Notes on the study in general: The study conceded that its TCR sequencing and HLA analysis involved relatively few individuals.

Germline V gene lookup returns CDR1 LGHNA and CDR2 YSLEER. The CDR3 runs 16 residues. Losses at the gene ends were 4 bases for V and 4 bases for J; bases not matched to a gene: 7. Random-hexamer reverse transcription was applied to about 0.5 to 1 ug RNA. immunoSEQ multiplex PCR amplified TCR beta CDR3 across 54 Vbeta, 13 Jbeta. From the immunoSEQ multiplex PCR reads, TCRdb called clonotypes with MiXCR, one entry per CDR3 protein. The sample holds some 120,000 distinct CDR3 sequences, 85% to 95% seen once. Sequencing of TCR beta drew on CD8+ and CD4+ T cells from blood. The individuals used as controls were healthy donors who had been matched for both age and sex. With respect to this clonotype: What it recognizes is unknown.

The specimen sequenced was CD8+ T cells from PBMCs. This TCR derives from a human donor in good health. This chain joins TRBV4-3 and TRBJ2-2; 9 bases align to TRBD2. CDR3: CASSLGGGRVTGELFF. Written as DNA, the CDR3 is TGCGCCAGCAGCCTAGGGGGCGGGAGGGTCACCGGGGAGCTGTTTTTT.